This TCR beta chain was captured in a study of shared clonotypes between healthy human individuals. With 2 bases clipped from V and 3 bases from J, the junction kept 10 bases outside the gene matches. The CDR3 has 16 amino acids. Per the germline V gene, CDR1 is MNHEY and CDR2 is SMNVEV (reference sequence). Assay: immunoSEQ multiplex PCR; the TCRdb copy retains only in-frame clones and omits some. Here the sample spans under 1 million clones, approximately 97% being singletons. Naive CD8 cells lacked CD45RO, underwent positive selection for CCR7 and left out terminally differentiated effector memory CD45RA+ cells. The study drew its donors from healthy HIV-negative adults without recent acute infections or vaccinations.

Sequenced material: naive CD8+ T cells sorted from blood. The clonotype was recovered from a young man in good health. V usage is TRBV27 and J usage is TRBJ2-7; 7 bases fit TRBD2. The CDR3 bases are TGTGCCAGCAGTTTACTCATAGCGGGTCCCAGCTACGAGCAGTACTTC. Its protein product is CASSLLIAGPSYEQYF.